Listed here are 17 T cell receptor beta chains from one sample, sequenced in a study of identical twins. TCRdb reprocessed the 5' RACE reads with MiXCR, giving one entry per CDR3 protein. This sample has roughly 250,000 distinct CDR3 sequences; over 13% occur once, and the top ten carry approximately 8.2%. Sequenced sample: memory (CD45RO+) T cells sorted from blood. These receptors came from a woman aged 18-29 years in good health.

This clonotype was detected ten times or more. This chain uses TRBV15 with TRBJ1-6; 9 nucleotides agree with TRBD1. J lost 10 bases, V lost 5 bases, and 9 bases had no gene match. The CDR3 sequence is 15 residues long. Germline CDR1 LNHNV, CDR2 YYDKDF (reference sequence). CDR3 in DNA: TGTGCCACCAGCGTTGGACAGGGGTCCGCATCACCCCTCCACTTT. As protein: CATSVGQGSASPLHF.

This clonotype was observed a handful of times. This chain links TRBV20-1 with TRBJ1-1; perhaps TRBD1 as D (6 bases). Trimming removed 4 bases from V and 7 bases from J, with 13 bases in between. The CDR3 is 12 amino acids. Germline CDR1 reads DFQATT; CDR2 reads SNEGSKA (reference sequence). The CDR3 DNA sequence: TGCAGTGCTACGGGACACAATTATGAAGCTTTCTTT. It is translated as CSATGHNYEAFF.

The chain joins TRBV29-1 to TRBJ2-2; D is perhaps TRBD2 (6 bases). This CDR3 spans 15 amino acids. Trimming stripped 5 bases from V and 2 bases from J, with 15 bases between. From germline, CDR1 is SQVTM and CDR2 ANQGSEA. The CDR3 DNA is TGCAGCGTTCCTGAGGGAGGCTTCAACACCGGGGAGCTGTTTTTT. Its translation: CSVPEGGFNTGELFF.

This clonotype was picked up a small number of times. The chain has TRBV15 and TRBJ2-2; possible D gene TRBD2, 5 bases. V lost 3 bases and J 5 bases, leaving 10 bases between the germline ends. The CDR3 contains 14 residues. Germline CDR1 LNHNV, CDR2 YYDKDF (reference sequence). The CDR3 DNA follows: TGTGCCACCAGCAGCCGGACTTGGACCGGGGAGCTGTTTTTT. This gives the protein CATSSRTWTGELFF.

This chain joins TRBV27 and TRBJ2-7, with 9 bases fitting TRBD1. CDR1 and CDR2 from the germline V gene are MNHEY and SMNVEV (reference sequence). CDR3 length: 16 residues. J was trimmed by 3 bases and V by 6 bases; bases with no gene match: 12. CDR3 in DNA: TGTGCCAGCAGCCTTTACTCGGGACAGGGTTACTACGAGCAGTACTTC. As protein: CASSLYSGQGYYEQYF.

This clonotype was observed a handful of times. This chain connects TRBV6-1 to TRBJ2-7; unclear D gene. This CDR3 region has 15 residues. Germline V CDR1 and CDR2: MNHNS, SASEGT. Trimming cost V 6 bases and J 5 bases, with 20 bases left between them. This chain's CDR3 is CASSLLDPLVNEQYF. CDR3 coding DNA: TGTGCCAGCAGCCTTCTCGACCCGTTGGTGAACGAGCAGTACTTC.

This clonotype occurred many times. This chain links TRBV11-2 with TRBJ2-2; possible D gene TRBD1, 6 bases. CDR3 length equals 15 residues. Germline V gene data show CDR1 as SGHAT and CDR2 as FQNNGV. V lost 1 base and J lost 3, with 9 bases in between. The CDR3 nucleotides are TGTGCCAGCAGCTTAGGGACAGCCTACACCGGGGAGCTGTTTTTT. Translated, it gives CASSLGTAYTGELFF.

In its sample, this clonotype was seen a few times. V is TRBV9 and J is TRBJ1-2, with TRBD1 as a possible D gene (5 bases). Germline CDR1 and CDR2: SGDLS and YYNGEE. The CDR3 covers 14 residues. V was cut by 3 bases and J by 7 bases, with 16 bases left in between. In nucleotides, the CDR3 is TGTGCCAGCAGCGGAAAGGGACCGCGGGGTGGCTACACCTTC. This codes for CASSGKGPRGGYTF.

This clonotype has a handful of counts. This rearrangement joins TRBV27 to TRBJ1-2, with a weak D call TRBD1 (6 bases). Germline lookup yields CDR1 MNHEY and CDR2 SMNVEV (reference sequence). The CDR3 totals 15 residues. The germline V and J ends were trimmed by 0 bases and 7 bases, with 15 bases remaining between them. The CDR3 DNA reads TGTGCCAGCAGTTTATCCTTAACAGGGAAGGGTGGCTACACCTTC. It encodes CASSLSLTGKGGYTF.

The rearrangement uses TRBV6-4 and TRBJ2-2, with 7 bases identical to TRBD2. With V trimmed by 8 bases and J by 5 bases, 8 bases remained unmatched. The CDR3 extends over 14 amino acids. Germline loops: CDR1 MRHNA, CDR2 SNTAGT. CDR3 loop: CASRLLGGTGELFF. CDR3 sequence (DNA): TGTGCCAGCCGTCTCCTGGGAGGGACCGGGGAGCTGTTTTTT.

This clonotype has a handful of counts. The chain joins TRBV2 to TRBJ2-5; D ambiguous. The CDR3 has 13 amino acids. Deletions cut 4 bases from V and 7 bases from J, with 13 bases between. Germline-derived CDR1 and CDR2 are SNHLY and FYNNEI. The CDR3 DNA reads TGTGCCAGCAGTGTTGCCGACCCCGGGACCCAGTACTTC. It encodes CASSVADPGTQYF.

The gene calls are TRBV4-3 and TRBJ2-6; D possibly matches TRBD1 or TRBD2 (7 bases each). CDR1 and CDR2 from the germline V gene are LGHNA and YSLEER. The V and J ends lost 4 bases and 4 bases respectively, with 14 bases between them. The CDR3 loop spans 16 amino acids. In DNA form, the CDR3 reads TGCGCCAGCAGCCCAGCGGGACAGCTCGGGGCCAACGTCCTGACTTTC. Residues: CASSPAGQLGANVLTF.

This clonotype was counted ten times or more. The J gene is TRBJ2-3, the V gene TRBV6-1; a possible D gene is TRBD1 (5 bases). V lost 11 bases and J lost 0, with 21 bases in between. The CDR3 extends over 16 amino acids. Germline-derived CDR1 and CDR2 are MNHNS and SASEGT. This chain's CDR3 is CAARQGPGASTDTQYF. The DNA for the CDR3 is TGTGCCGCTCGCCAGGGCCCAGGCGCTAGCACAGATACGCAGTATTTT.

The chain links TRBV11-2 to TRBJ2-1; D not resolved. CDR1 is SGHAT, CDR2 FQNNGV, per germline. V was shortened by 5 bases and J by 2 bases, with 4 bases between the two germline ends. CDR3 size: 12 residues. CDR3 nucleotides: TGTGCCAGCAGCCCGGCCTACAATGAGCAGTTCTTC. This gives the protein CASSPAYNEQFF.

The chain joins TRBV5-4 to TRBJ1-1; D perhaps matches TRBD1 (6 bases). Germline loops: CDR1 SGHNT, CDR2 YYREEE (reference sequence). V was shortened by 1 base and J by 4 bases, with 11 bases between the two germline ends. The CDR3 sequence is 14 residues long. The CDR3: CASSLLGASTEAFF. The CDR3 DNA reads TGTGCCAGCAGCTTGTTGGGGGCTAGCACTGAAGCTTTCTTT.

The table lists this clonotype with a few counts. This chain connects TRBV19 to TRBJ1-2, with TRBD1 matching 7 bases. The CDR3 is made up of 13 amino acids. V shed 9 bases and J 5 bases; nucleotides not matched to a gene: 9. Germline CDR1 is LNHDA and CDR2 is SQIVND (reference sequence). CDR3 nucleotide sequence: TGTGCCAGCAGACAGGGCGTCGGGTATGGCTACACCTTC. This translates into CASRQGVGYGYTF.

The rearrangement joins TRBV18 to TRBJ2-3; D call uncertain. The CDR3 contains 15 residues. Germline V gene sequence: CDR1 KGHSH, CDR2 LQKENI. The V end lost 0 bases, the J end lost 7 bases, and 14 bases lay between the germline ends. Written as DNA, the CDR3 is TGTGCCAGCTCACCACCGGTCGATCAAGGGAATACGCAGTATTTT. Amino acids: CASSPPVDQGNTQYF.